One and the same sample provided the 4 T cell receptor beta chains below, sequenced in a study of T cell responses to AZD1222 COVID-19 vaccine. Method: immunoSEQ multiplex PCR; TCRdb's copy keeps in-frame clones and lacks some. The top ten clones hold roughly 27% of a sample with some 200,000 clones, around 89% of them seen once. This specimen was peripheral blood, taken 28 days after the second AZD1222 dose. The receptors were sampled from an adult who received the AZD1222 COVID-19 vaccine.

The chain has TRBV2 and TRBJ2-7; TRBD1 agrees at 8 bases. V trimming: 7 bases; J trimming: 4 bases; junction bases outside the gene matches: 6. The germline V gene has CDR1 SNHLY and CDR2 FYNNEI. This CDR3 is 13 amino acids long. DNA of the CDR3: TGTGCCAGCACCCCGGGACAGGTGTACGAGCAGTACTTC. Its translation is CASTPGQVYEQYF.

This chain links TRBV19 with TRBJ2-1, with 10 bases lining up with TRBD1. V lost 9 bases and J lost 0; bases outside the gene matches: 2. CDR1 is LNHDA and CDR2 is SQIVND in the germline V gene (reference sequence). The CDR3 runs 14 residues. CDR3 in amino acids: CASRTGGSYNEQFF. CDR3 coding DNA: TGTGCCAGCAGGACAGGGGGCTCCTACAATGAGCAGTTCTTC.

V and J are TRBV19 and TRBJ2-7; tentatively, D is TRBD1 or TRBD2 (5 bases each). CDR1 LNHDA and CDR2 SQIVND come from the germline V gene (reference sequence). The V and J ends lost 5 bases and 3 bases respectively, with 11 bases between them. CDR3 size: 13 residues. CDR3 sequence reads: CASSLRDVYEQYF. The CDR3 nucleotides are TGTGCCAGTAGTCTCCGGGACGTCTACGAGCAGTACTTC.

The chain recombines TRBV15 with TRBJ1-1; D remains unclear. Germline assignment: CDR1 LNHNV and CDR2 YYDKDF (reference sequence). V was cut by 0 bases and J by 11 bases, with 13 bases left in between. CDR3 length equals 13 residues. The CDR3 spells CATSRDRETTAFF. Here the CDR3 DNA reads TGTGCCACCAGCAGAGATCGTGAGACAACGGCTTTCTTT.